These T cell receptor beta chains were read from a single sample in a study of ipilimumab plus nivolumab after autologous stem cell transplantation. This table comes from immunoSEQ multiplex PCR, and its TCRdb copy is limited to in-frame clones, with some not included. The sample carries some 45,000 clones, 70% to 90% recorded once. Sequencing was performed on PBMCs, taken in a trial of ipilimumab plus nivolumab as post-transplant consolidation. The receptors derive from a male donor with multiple myeloma. CDR3s include the opening cysteine and the closing phenylalanine or tryptophan. The D gene is left open where the match is weak. The size entry is marked missing in some rows and otherwise reads once, few, many or a size class.

NA | TRBJ1-5 | TRBV2 | NA | CASNNGVINQPQHF | TGTGCCAGCAACAACGGGGTGATTAATCAGCCCCAGCATTTT
NA | TRBJ1-5 | TRBV18 | NA | CASSPWESKGNQPQHF | TGTGCCAGCTCACCTTGGGAGTCGAAAGGCAATCAGCCCCAGCATTTT
NA | TRBJ1-4 | TRBV5-1 | NA | CASSARGANEKLFF | TGCGCCAGCAGCGCCCGGGGGGCTAATGAAAAACTGTTTTTT
NA | TRBJ2-7 | TRBV5-1 | NA | CASSLVGEDLPTQQYF | TGCGCCAGCAGCTTGGTGGGGGAGGACCTTCCTACGCAGCAGTACTTC
NA | TRBJ2-3 | TRBV7-9 | TRBD2 | CASRGGNTDTQYF | TGTGCCAGCAGGGGGGGGAACACAGATACGCAGTATTTT
few | TRBJ1-2 | TRBV12-5 | NA | CASGLVVRTLYGYTF | TGTGCTAGTGGTTTGGTTGTAAGGACCCTCTATGGCTACACCTTC
once | TRBJ1-3 | TRBV5-1 | NA | CASSLNSLAGNTIYF | TGCGCCAGCAGCCTGAACAGTCTAGCTGGAAACACCATATATTTT
few | TRBJ1-2 | TRBV2 | NA | CASSDREAYGYTF | TGTGCCAGCAGTGACAGGGAAGCCTATGGCTACACCTTC
NA | TRBJ2-7 | TRBV4-1 | TRBD1 | CASSPQGVGDYEQYF | TGCGCCAGCAGCCCTCAGGGGGTCGGGGACTACGAGCAGTACTTC
NA | TRBJ1-6 | TRBV30 | NA | CAWSRIGLNSPLHF | TGTGCCTGGAGCCGTATCGGTCTAAATTCACCCCTCCACTTT
NA | TRBJ1-2 | TRBV7-8 | TRBD1 | CASSSSQGARYGYTF | TGTGCCAGCAGCTCATCCCAGGGGGCGAGGTATGGCTACACCTTC
NA | TRBJ1-5 | TRBV2 | NA | CASSDLGWTSNQPQHF | TGTGCCAGCAGTGATCTGGGATGGACGAGCAATCAGCCCCAGCATTTT
NA | TRBJ2-2 | TRBV5-1 | NA | CASNGGGGNTGELFF | TGCGCCAGCAATGGTGGAGGGGGGAACACCGGGGAGCTGTTTTTT
NA | TRBJ2-7 | TRBV4-1 | NA | CASSQGFNYEQYF | TGCGCCAGCAGCCAGGGATTTAACTACGAGCAGTACTTC
once | TRBJ1-5 | TRBV2 | NA | CASSEWQDDQPQHF | TGTGCCAGCAGTGAGTGGCAGGACGATCAGCCCCAGCATTTT
once | TRBJ2-7 | TRBV19 | NA | CASSTLSGSTWEQYF | TGTGCCAGTAGTACCCTTAGCGGATCTACGTGGGAGCAGTACTTC
NA | TRBJ2-1 | TRBV28 | TRBD2 | CASSSPGREWQFF | TGTGCCAGCAGTTCCCCCGGGAGGGAGTGGCAGTTCTTC
NA | TRBJ2-2 | TRBV19 | TRBD2 | CASSRSGLAGVGTGELFF | TGTGCCAGTAGTAGGTCGGGACTAGCGGGAGTCGGCACCGGGGAGCTGTTTTTT
NA | TRBJ2-6 | TRBV2 | NA | CASSGGIGANVLTF | TGTGCCAGCAGTGGAGGGATCGGGGCCAACGTCCTGACTTTC
few | TRBJ2-7 | TRBV19 | TRBD1 | CASSTLRTGSSTYEQYF | TGTGCCAGTAGTACCCTGCGGACAGGCTCTTCCACCTACGAGCAGTACTTC
NA | TRBJ2-3 | TRBV7-7 | TRBD2 | CASSRTSGPTDTQYF | TGTGCCAGCAGCCGCACTAGCGGGCCCACAGATACGCAGTATTTT
NA | TRBJ2-1 | TRBV2 | NA | CASSRMDREKFF | TGTGCCAGCAGCCGCATGGACAGAGAGAAGTTCTTC
once | TRBJ1-5 | TRBV5-1 | TRBD1 | CASSLATGGAEPQHF | TGCGCCAGCAGCTTGGCCACAGGGGGCGCGGAGCCCCAGCATTTT
NA | TRBJ2-4 | TRBV10-1 | TRBD1 | CASSDGQGDRKNIQYF | TGCGCCAGCAGTGACGGCCAGGGGGACCGGAAAAACATTCAGTACTTC
NA | TRBJ1-2 | TRBV30 | NA | CAWSVWGSPVRGYTF | TGTGCCTGGAGTGTATGGGGTAGTCCCGTTAGGGGCTACACCTTC
NA | TRBJ2-6 | TRBV7-2 | TRBD1 | CASSRGTGGLGANVLTF | TGTGCCAGCAGCCGTGGGACAGGGGGTTTGGGGGCCAACGTCCTGACTTTC